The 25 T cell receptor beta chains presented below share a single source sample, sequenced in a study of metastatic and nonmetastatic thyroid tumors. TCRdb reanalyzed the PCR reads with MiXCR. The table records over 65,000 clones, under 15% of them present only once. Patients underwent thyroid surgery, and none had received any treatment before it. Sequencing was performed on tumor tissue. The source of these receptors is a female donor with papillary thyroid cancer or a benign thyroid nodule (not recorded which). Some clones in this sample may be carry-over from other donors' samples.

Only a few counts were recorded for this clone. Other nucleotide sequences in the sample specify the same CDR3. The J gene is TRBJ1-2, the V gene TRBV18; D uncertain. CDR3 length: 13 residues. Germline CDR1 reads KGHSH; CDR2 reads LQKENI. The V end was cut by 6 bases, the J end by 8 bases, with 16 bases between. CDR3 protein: CASSPPTARGYTF. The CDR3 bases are TGTGCCAGCTCTCCGCCGACTGCTCGCGGCTACACCTTC.

As DNA, the CDR3 is TGTGCCAGCTCACCTGGGGGAGCTCTAGCCAAAAACATTCAGTACTTC. This gives the protein CASSPGGALAKNIQYF. The chain uses TRBV18 and TRBJ2-4; the D call may be TRBD1 or TRBD2 (5 bases each). Trimming stripped 3 bases from V and 0 bases from J, with 12 bases between. The CDR3 totals 16 residues. Germline CDR1 reads KGHSH; CDR2 reads LQKENI.

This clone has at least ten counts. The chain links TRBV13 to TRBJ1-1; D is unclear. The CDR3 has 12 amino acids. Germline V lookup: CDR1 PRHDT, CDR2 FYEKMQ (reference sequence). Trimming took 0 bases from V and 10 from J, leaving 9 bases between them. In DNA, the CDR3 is TGTGCCAGCAGCTTAGGAAGGGCAGTAGCTTTCTTT. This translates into CASSLGRAVAFF.

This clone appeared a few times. CDR3 sequence reads: CSVALGTGSTDTQYF. In nucleotides, the CDR3 is TGCAGCGTCGCCCTAGGGACAGGGAGCACAGATACGCAGTATTTT. The V gene is TRBV29-1, the J gene TRBJ2-3, with 9 nucleotides matching TRBD1. Germline V gives CDR1 SQVTM, CDR2 ANQGSEA. CDR3 length equals 15 residues. Trimming cost V 6 bases and J 0 bases; bases outside gene matches: 7.

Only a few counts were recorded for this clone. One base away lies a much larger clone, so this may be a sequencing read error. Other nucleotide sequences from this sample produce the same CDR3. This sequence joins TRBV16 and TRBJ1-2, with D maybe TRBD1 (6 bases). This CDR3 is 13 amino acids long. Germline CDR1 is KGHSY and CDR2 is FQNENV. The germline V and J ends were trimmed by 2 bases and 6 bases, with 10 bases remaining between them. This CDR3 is CASSQTGSDGYTF. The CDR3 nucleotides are TGTGCCAGCAGCCAAACAGGGTCTGATGGCTACACCTTC.

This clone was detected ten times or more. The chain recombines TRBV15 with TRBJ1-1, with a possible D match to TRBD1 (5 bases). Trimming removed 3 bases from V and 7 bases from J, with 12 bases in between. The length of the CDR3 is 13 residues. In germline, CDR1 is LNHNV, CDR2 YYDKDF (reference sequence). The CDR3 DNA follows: TGTGCCACCAGCAGCAGGGTACGGGGTGAAGCTTTCTTT. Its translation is CATSSRVRGEAFF. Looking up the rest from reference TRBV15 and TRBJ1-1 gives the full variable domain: DAMVIQNPRYQVTQFGKPVTLSCSQTLNHNVMYWYQQKSSQAPKLLFHYYDKDFNNEADTPDNFQSRRPNTSFCFLDIRSPGLGDTAMYLCATSSRVRGEAFFGQGTRLTVV.

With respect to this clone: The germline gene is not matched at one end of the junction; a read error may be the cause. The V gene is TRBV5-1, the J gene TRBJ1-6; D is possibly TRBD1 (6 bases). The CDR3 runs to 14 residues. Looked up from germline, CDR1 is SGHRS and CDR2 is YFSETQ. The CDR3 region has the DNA TGCGCCAGCAGCTTTGTACAGGGAGTTTCACCCCTCTACTTT. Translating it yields CASSFVQGVSPLYF.

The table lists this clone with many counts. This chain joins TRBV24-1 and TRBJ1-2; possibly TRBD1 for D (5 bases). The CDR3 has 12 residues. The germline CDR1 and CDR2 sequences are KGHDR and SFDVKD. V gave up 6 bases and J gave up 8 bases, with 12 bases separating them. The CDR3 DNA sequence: TGTGCCACCAGTCAGGGACCTTGGGGCTACACCTTC. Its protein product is CATSQGPWGYTF.

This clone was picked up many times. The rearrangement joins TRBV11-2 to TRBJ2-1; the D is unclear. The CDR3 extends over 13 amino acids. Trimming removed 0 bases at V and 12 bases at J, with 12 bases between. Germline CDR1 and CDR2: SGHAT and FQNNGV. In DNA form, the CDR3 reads TGTGCCAGCAGCTTAGATTTGGGGTATGTGCAGTTCTTC. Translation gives CASSLDLGYVQFF. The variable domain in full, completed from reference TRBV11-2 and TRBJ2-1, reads EAGVAQSPRYKIIEKRQSVAFWCNPISGHATLYWYQQILGQGPKLLIQFQNNGVVDDSQLPKDRFSAERLKGVDSTLKIQPAKLEDSAVYLCASSLDLGYVQFFGPGTRLTVL.

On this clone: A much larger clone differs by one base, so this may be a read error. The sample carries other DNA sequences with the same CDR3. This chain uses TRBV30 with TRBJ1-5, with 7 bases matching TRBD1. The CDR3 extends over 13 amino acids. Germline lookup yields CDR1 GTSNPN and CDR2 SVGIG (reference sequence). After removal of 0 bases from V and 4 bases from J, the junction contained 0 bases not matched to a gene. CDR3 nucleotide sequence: TGTGCCTGGAGTGTACAGGGGAATCAGCCCCAGCATTTT. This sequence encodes CAWSVQGNQPQHF.

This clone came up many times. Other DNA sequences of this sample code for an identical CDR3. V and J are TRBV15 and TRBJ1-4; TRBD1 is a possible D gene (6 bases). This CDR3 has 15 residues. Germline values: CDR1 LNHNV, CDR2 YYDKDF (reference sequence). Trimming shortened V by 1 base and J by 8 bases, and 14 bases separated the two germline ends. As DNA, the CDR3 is TGTGCCACCAGCAGAGGCCGACAGGAGGGGGAAAAACTGTTTTTT. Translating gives CATSRGRQEGEKLFF.

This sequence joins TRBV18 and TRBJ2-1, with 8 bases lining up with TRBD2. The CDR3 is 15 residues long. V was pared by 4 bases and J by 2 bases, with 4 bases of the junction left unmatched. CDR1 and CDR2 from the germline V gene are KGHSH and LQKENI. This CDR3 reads CASSQTSGAYNEQFF. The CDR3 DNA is TGTGCCAGCTCACAAACTAGCGGAGCCTACAATGAGCAGTTCTTC.

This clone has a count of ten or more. Here the CDR3 DNA reads TGTGCCAGCAGCTTAGAAGGGCAGGGGGCATATACGCAGTATTTT. Translation gives CASSLEGQGAYTQYF. This chain joins TRBV7-2 and TRBJ2-3, with TRBD1 identical over 8 bases. Germline assignment: CDR1 SGHTA and CDR2 FQGNSA. The CDR3 loop spans 15 amino acids. Trimming at V came to 1 base and at J to 7 bases, leaving 7 bases not matched to a gene.

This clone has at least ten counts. The CDR3 sequence: CASNQQGAETQYF. CDR3 bases: TGTGCCAGCAATCAACAGGGGGCGGAGACCCAGTACTTC. J is TRBJ2-5 and V is TRBV19; 9 nucleotides agree with TRBD1. The CDR3 runs to 13 residues. Germline-derived CDR1 and CDR2 are LNHDA and SQIVND (reference sequence). V shed 9 bases, J shed 5 bases, and the junction held 7 bases outside the gene matches.

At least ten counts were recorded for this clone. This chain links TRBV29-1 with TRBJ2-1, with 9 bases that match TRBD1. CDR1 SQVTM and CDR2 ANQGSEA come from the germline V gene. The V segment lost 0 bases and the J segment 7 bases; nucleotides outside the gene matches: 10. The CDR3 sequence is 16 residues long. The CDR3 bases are TGCAGCGTTGAAGATACACCGGGACAGGGAACGAATGAGCAGTTCTTC. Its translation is CSVEDTPGQGTNEQFF.

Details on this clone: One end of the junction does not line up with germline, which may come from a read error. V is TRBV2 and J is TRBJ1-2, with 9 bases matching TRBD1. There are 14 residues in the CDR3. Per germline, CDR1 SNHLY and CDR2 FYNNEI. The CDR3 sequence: CAIRRGTGNYGYTF. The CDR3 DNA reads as TGTGCCATCAGAAGGGGGACAGGGAACTACGGCTACACCTTC.

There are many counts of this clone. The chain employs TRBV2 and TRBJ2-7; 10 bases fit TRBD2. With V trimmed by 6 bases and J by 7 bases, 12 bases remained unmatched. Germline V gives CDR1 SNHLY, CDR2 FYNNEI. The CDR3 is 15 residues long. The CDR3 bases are TGTGCCAGCAGAGAAAGGTCAGCGGGAGGGCGGGAGCAGTACTTC. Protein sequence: CASRERSAGGREQYF.

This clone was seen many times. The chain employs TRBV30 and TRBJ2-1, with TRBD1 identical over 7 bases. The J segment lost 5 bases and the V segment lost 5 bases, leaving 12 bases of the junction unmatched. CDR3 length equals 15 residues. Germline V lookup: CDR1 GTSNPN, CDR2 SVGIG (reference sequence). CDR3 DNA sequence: TGTGCCTGGGCCGTCGGGGACAGCTTAGACAATGAGCAGTTCTTC. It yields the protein CAWAVGDSLDNEQFF.

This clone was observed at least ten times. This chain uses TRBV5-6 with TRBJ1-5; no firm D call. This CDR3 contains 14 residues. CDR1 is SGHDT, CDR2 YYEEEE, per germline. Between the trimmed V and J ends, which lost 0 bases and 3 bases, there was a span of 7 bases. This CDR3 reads CASSLGPVNQPQHF. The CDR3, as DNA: TGTGCCAGCAGCTTGGGACCGGTCAATCAGCCCCAGCATTTT.

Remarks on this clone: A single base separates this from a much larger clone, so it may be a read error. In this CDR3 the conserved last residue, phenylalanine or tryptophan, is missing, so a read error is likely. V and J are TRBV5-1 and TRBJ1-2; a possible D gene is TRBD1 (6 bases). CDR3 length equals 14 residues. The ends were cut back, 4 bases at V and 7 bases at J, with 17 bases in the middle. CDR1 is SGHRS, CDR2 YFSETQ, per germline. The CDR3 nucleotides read TGCGCCAGCAGCACTGGCGGGGGGCTGGGTGGCTACACCTCC. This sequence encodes CASSTGGGLGGYTS.

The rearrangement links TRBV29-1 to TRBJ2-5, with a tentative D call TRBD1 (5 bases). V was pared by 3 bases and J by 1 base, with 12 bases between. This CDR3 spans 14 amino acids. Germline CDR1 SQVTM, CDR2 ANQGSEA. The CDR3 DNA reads TGCAGCGTTGATCAAGGGGTCATCCAAGAGACCCAGTACTTC. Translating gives CSVDQGVIQETQYF.

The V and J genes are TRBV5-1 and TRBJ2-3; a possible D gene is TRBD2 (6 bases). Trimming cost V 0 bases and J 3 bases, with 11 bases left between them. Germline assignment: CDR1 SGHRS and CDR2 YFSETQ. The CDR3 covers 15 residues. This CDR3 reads CASSLAPGVTDTQYF. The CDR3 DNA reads TGCGCCAGCAGCTTGGCCCCGGGAGTGACAGATACGCAGTATTTT.

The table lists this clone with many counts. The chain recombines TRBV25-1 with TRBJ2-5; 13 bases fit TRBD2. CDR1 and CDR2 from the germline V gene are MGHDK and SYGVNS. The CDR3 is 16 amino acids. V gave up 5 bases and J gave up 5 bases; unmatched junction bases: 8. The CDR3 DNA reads TGTGCCAGCAGTATTCGGACTAGCGGGAGATCGGAGACCCAGTACTTC. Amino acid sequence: CASSIRTSGRSETQYF.

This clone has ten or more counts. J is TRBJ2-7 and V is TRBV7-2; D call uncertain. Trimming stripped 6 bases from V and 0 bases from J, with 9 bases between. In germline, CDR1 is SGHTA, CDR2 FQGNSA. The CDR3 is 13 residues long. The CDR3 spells CASRSADSYEQYF. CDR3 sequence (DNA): TGTGCCAGCAGGTCCGCGGACTCCTACGAGCAGTACTTC.

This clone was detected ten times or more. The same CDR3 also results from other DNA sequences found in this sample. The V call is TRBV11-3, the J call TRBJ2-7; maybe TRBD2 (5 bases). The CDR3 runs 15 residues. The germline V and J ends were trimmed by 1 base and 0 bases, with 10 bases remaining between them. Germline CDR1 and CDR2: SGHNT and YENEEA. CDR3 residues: CASSLVSGVSYEQYF. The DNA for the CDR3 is TGTGCCAGCAGCTTAGTTTCCGGGGTCTCCTACGAGCAGTACTTC.